A single sample gave rise to the 31 T cell receptor beta chains below, sequenced in a study of post-analysis software for immune sequencing data. Overall study results and limits: Elevated frequency relative to controls characterized four or five TRBV segments in patients, TRBV5-6, TRBV5-1 and TRBV20-1 among them.

Libraries were made from TCR beta cDNA, and they carried unique molecular identifiers. TCRdb reprocessed the PCR reads with MiXCR, giving one entry per CDR3 protein. The sample contains about 500,000 distinct CDR3 sequences, 45% of which appear only once. No antigen has been assigned to these receptors. The sequencing sample was made of blood. All receptors derive from a girl aged 10 to 17 with multiple sclerosis.

This clonotype has at least ten counts. V usage is TRBV24-1 and J usage is TRBJ2-3; no clear D. With 4 bases removed from V and 1 base from J, the gap between germline ends came to 17 bases. The CDR3 is 17 amino acids. Germline lookup yields CDR1 KGHDR and CDR2 SFDVKD. CDR3 in amino acids: CATSDHPDQRGTDTQYF. In DNA form, the CDR3 reads TGTGCCACCAGTGACCATCCAGACCAAAGGGGCACAGATACGCAGTATTTT.

This clonotype was recorded many times. V usage is TRBV10-2 and J usage is TRBJ1-2; possible D gene TRBD1, 5 bases. V gave up 2 bases and J gave up 3 bases, with 7 bases separating them. Germline V gene sequence: CDR1 WSHSY, CDR2 SAAADI. The CDR3 spans 13 residues. The CDR3 region has the DNA TGCGCCAGCAGTGAGGCCAGGGACTATGGCTACACCTTC. Translating gives CASSEARDYGYTF.

The chain uses TRBV19 and TRBJ2-7; the match to TRBD2 covers 11 bases. This CDR3 spans 14 amino acids. The V and J ends lost 3 bases and 7 bases, in that order; junction bases with no gene match: 5. Germline CDR1 LNHDA, CDR2 SQIVND (reference sequence). CDR3 in amino acids: CASSMLAGGKEQYF. The CDR3 DNA is TGTGCCAGTAGTATGCTAGCGGGAGGAAAGGAGCAGTACTTC.

The rearrangement links TRBV24-1 to TRBJ2-7, with 8 positions matching TRBD1. V shed 10 bases and J 2 bases; nucleotides not matched to a gene: 9. CDR3 size: 14 residues. In germline, CDR1 is KGHDR, CDR2 SFDVKD. CDR3 loop: CATMDREIPYEQYF. CDR3 in DNA: TGTGCCACAATGGACAGGGAGATCCCCTACGAGCAGTACTTC.

This clonotype was recorded a few times. This chain's CDR3 is CASSLLAEGHTDTQYF. CDR3 in DNA: TGTGCCAGCAGTTTACTCGCGGAGGGCCACACAGATACGCAGTATTTT. The chain recombines TRBV28 with TRBJ2-3; possible D gene TRBD2, 6 bases. V was clipped by 2 bases and J by 2 bases, with 14 bases between them. Germline assignment: CDR1 MDHEN and CDR2 SYDVKM. The length of the CDR3 is 16 residues.

The chain links TRBV7-8 to TRBJ2-2, with 11 bases that match TRBD2. CDR3 length: 20 amino acids. Germline loops: CDR1 SGHVS, CDR2 FQNEAQ. V dropped 4 bases and J dropped 4; count of bases not matched to a gene: 17. The CDR3 DNA reads TGTGCCAGCAGCTCATTTACTAGCGGGGGCTCCCCTTACTCCACCGGGGAGCTGTTTTTT. Amino acids: CASSSFTSGGSPYSTGELFF.

This clonotype was seen many times. The chain couples TRBV20-1 to TRBJ2-1; D is unresolved. The V and J ends lost 3 bases and 0 bases respectively, with 12 bases between them. The germline V gene encodes CDR1 DFQATT and CDR2 SNEGSKA (reference sequence). This CDR3 region has 15 residues. The CDR3: CSASNSQSSYNEQFF. DNA of the CDR3: TGCAGTGCTAGTAACTCACAGAGCTCCTACAATGAGCAGTTCTTC.

This clonotype was observed a single time. The chain recombines TRBV27 with TRBJ2-1, with D possibly TRBD1 on 6 matching bases. Germline assignment: CDR1 MNHEY and CDR2 SMNVEV (reference sequence). Trimming took 7 bases from V and 10 from J, leaving 17 bases between them. This CDR3 region has 13 residues. The CDR3 DNA follows: TGTGCCAGCACCGCCCAGGGGAGCTCGGAGCAGTTCTTC. It encodes CASTAQGSSEQFF.

This chain links TRBV7-9 with TRBJ2-1, with D tentatively TRBD2 (6 bases). Trimming cost V 1 base and J 5 bases, with 15 bases left between them. This CDR3 region has 16 residues. The germline CDR1 and CDR2 sequences are SEHNR and FQNEAQ (reference sequence). The CDR3 DNA reads TGTGCCAGCAGCTTAGGGCCCAGCGGGCACGACAATGAGCAGTTCTTC. This encodes CASSLGPSGHDNEQFF.

This clonotype was found a few times. This chain uses TRBV6-6 with TRBJ1-2, with TRBD1 matching over 9 bases. CDR1 MNHNY and CDR2 SVGAGI come from the germline V gene (reference sequence). The length of the CDR3 is 14 residues. The V gene end was trimmed by 7 bases and the J gene end by 7 bases; junction bases not matched to a gene: 10. Here the CDR3 reads CASIQRTGESGYTF. The DNA of the CDR3 is TGTGCCAGCATCCAAAGGACAGGGGAGTCTGGCTACACCTTC.

CDR3 sequence: CASSLGGDGQYF. CDR3 DNA sequence: TGTGCCAGCAGTTTAGGGGGGGACGGGCAGTATTTT. The chain recombines TRBV28 with TRBJ2-3; 7 bases line up with TRBD2. V lost 2 bases, J lost 11 bases, and 4 bases stayed unmatched. The CDR3 covers 12 residues. The V gene's germline CDR1 is MDHEN and CDR2 SYDVKM.

The chain uses TRBV29-1 and TRBJ2-7, with 9 nucleotides matching TRBD2. The J segment lost 6 bases and the V segment lost 5 bases, leaving 5 bases of the junction unmatched. Germline values: CDR1 SQVTM, CDR2 ANQGSEA. The CDR3 has 12 residues. CDR3 in DNA: TGCAGCGTTATGCGGGAGGGATCCGAGCAGTACTTC. It is translated as CSVMREGSEQYF.

The chain recombines TRBV12-3 or TRBV12-4 with TRBJ2-1; TRBD1 is a possible D gene (6 bases). Trimming shortened V by 5 bases and J by 6 bases, and 11 bases separated the two germline ends. The CDR3 runs to 13 residues. The CDR3 loop is CASSQDRLNEQFF. The CDR3 region has the DNA TGTGCCAGCAGTCAAGACAGGCTCAATGAGCAGTTCTTC.

The chain has TRBV29-1 and TRBJ2-2; the D call may be TRBD1 or TRBD2 (5 bases each). CDR3 size: 17 residues. Between the trimmed V and J ends, which lost 1 base and 1 base, there was a span of 16 bases. The germline CDR1 and CDR2 sequences are SQVTM and ANQGSEA. CDR3 coding DNA: TGCAGCGTTGAAGGCCACAAGAAGGGACGGAACACCGGGGAGCTGTTTTTT. As protein: CSVEGHKKGRNTGELFF.

This clonotype was seen a handful of times. The rearrangement links TRBV27 to TRBJ2-7, with 8 nucleotides matching TRBD1. Trimming at V came to 8 bases and at J to 2 bases, leaving 5 bases not matched to a gene. CDR1 and CDR2 from the germline V gene are MNHEY and SMNVEV (reference sequence). The CDR3 loop spans 13 amino acids. The CDR3 DNA follows: TGTGCCAGCTCCGACAGGGGTGCCTACGAGCAGTACTTC. It encodes CASSDRGAYEQYF.

As for this clonotype: The conserved phenylalanine or tryptophan is not found at the CDR3 terminus, so this likely reflects a read error. The rearrangement joins TRBV20-1 to TRBJ2-7, with 8 positions matching TRBD2. Looked up from germline, CDR1 is DFQATT and CDR2 is SNEGSKA (reference sequence). Trimming at V came to 5 bases and at J to 0 bases, leaving 6 bases not matched to a gene. The CDR3 has 14 amino acids. CDR3 sequence reads: CSARPSGLSYEQYY. CDR3 nucleotide sequence: TGCAGTGCTCGACCTAGCGGGCTCTCCTACGAGCAGTACTAC.

This clonotype was observed a single time. Compared with germline, one end of the junction differs, possibly owing to a read error. V gene TRBV10-3 combines with J gene TRBJ2-7; 7 positions agree with TRBD1. The DNA end is more similar to TRBJ2-5, so the J call may be wrong. The CDR3 consists of 17 residues. Germline CDR1 and CDR2: ENHRY and SYGVKD. In nucleotides, the CDR3 is TGTGCCGTCAGTGAGTCGACCGGACGGACAGGCAGGGAGACCCAGTACTTC. Protein product: CAVSESTGRTGRETQYF.

J is TRBJ1-2 and V is TRBV6-1, with D possibly matching TRBD1 (5 bases). CDR3 length equals 14 residues. Trimming took 1 base from V and 4 from J, leaving 10 bases between them. Germline CDR1 MNHNS, CDR2 SASEGT. CDR3 amino acids: CASSEGGRSYGYTF. As DNA, the CDR3 is TGTGCCAGCAGTGAAGGGGGACGGAGCTATGGCTACACCTTC.

CDR3 in DNA: TGTGCCAGCAGGTACAGGGGGCTAGCGGGAGTTGCTGGGGCCAACGTCCTGACTTTC. It codes for CASRYRGLAGVAGANVLTF. J is TRBJ2-6 and V is TRBV3-1; weak D call: TRBD2 (10 bases). Germline-derived CDR1 and CDR2 are LGHDT and YNNKEL (reference sequence). This CDR3 region has 19 residues. V gave up 6 bases and J gave up 2 bases, with 23 bases separating them.

This chain connects TRBV29-1 to TRBJ1-2, with 7 bases aligning to TRBD1. V dropped 5 bases and J dropped 3; count of bases not matched to a gene: 3. This CDR3 comprises 12 residues. Germline lookup yields CDR1 SQVTM and CDR2 ANQGSEA. CDR3 DNA sequence: TGCAGCGTTCGGACAGGCGACTATGGCTACACCTTC. Translation gives CSVRTGDYGYTF.

This rearrangement joins TRBV27 to TRBJ2-5; a possible D gene is TRBD2 (6 bases). The germline V and J ends were trimmed by 3 bases and 3 bases, with 8 bases remaining between them. CDR3 length: 13 residues. From germline, CDR1 is MNHEY and CDR2 SMNVEV (reference sequence). The CDR3 coding sequence is TGTGCCAGCAGTTTGGCTAGCGAAGAGACCCAGTACTTC. It codes for CASSLASEETQYF.

The rearrangement joins TRBV12-3 or TRBV12-4 to TRBJ2-5; D is perhaps TRBD1 (6 bases). Trimming removed 7 bases from V and 5 bases from J, with 17 bases in between. This CDR3 is 14 amino acids long. CDR3: CASTLDSLGETQYF. Here the CDR3 DNA reads TGTGCCAGCACCCTGGACAGCCTCGGGGAGACCCAGTACTTC.

This clonotype was detected a few times. The chain uses TRBV7-6 and TRBJ1-1; 10 bases match TRBD1. CDR3 length equals 14 residues. The trim removed 6 bases at V and 4 bases at J, leaving 5 bases unmatched. Per the germline V gene, CDR1 is SGHVS and CDR2 is FNYEAQ. CDR3 sequence reads: CASRPTGGGTEAFF. The CDR3 DNA sequence: TGTGCCAGCAGGCCGACAGGGGGCGGCACTGAAGCTTTCTTT.

The table lists this clonotype with a few counts. This chain uses TRBV6-4 with TRBJ1-1, with no clear D. The CDR3 runs to 13 residues. Trimming pared 5 bases from V and 4 bases from J, leaving 11 bases between. The germline V gene has CDR1 MRHNA and CDR2 SNTAGT. The CDR3 loop reads CASSLNSGTEAFF. DNA for the CDR3: TGTGCCAGCAGTTTAAATTCGGGCACTGAAGCTTTCTTT.

This chain joins TRBV7-9 and TRBJ2-1, with TRBD1 as a possible D gene (5 bases). The ends were cut back, 2 bases at V and 5 bases at J, with 22 bases in the middle. This CDR3 spans 18 amino acids. CDR1 and CDR2 from the germline V gene are SEHNR and FQNEAQ (reference sequence). CDR3 coding DNA: TGTGCCAGCAGCTTAACCCCCTCAGGGTCGCGAGCTCACAATGAGCAGTTCTTC. The encoded protein is CASSLTPSGSRAHNEQFF.

The chain couples TRBV3-1 to TRBJ2-5, with a weak D call TRBD2 (6 bases). Germline V gene data show CDR1 as LGHDT and CDR2 as YNNKEL (reference sequence). The V end was cut by 5 bases, the J end by 9 bases, with 16 bases between. This CDR3 is built from 13 residues. The CDR3 reads CASSKGDFQAQYF. The CDR3 DNA is TGTGCCAGCAGCAAAGGGGACTTCCAGGCCCAGTACTTC.

The chain recombines TRBV10-3 with TRBJ1-5; D is possibly TRBD1 (5 bases). This CDR3 is built from 13 residues. Deletions cut 7 bases from V and 3 bases from J, with 10 bases between. Per the germline V gene, CDR1 is ENHRY and CDR2 is SYGVKD. The chain's CDR3 is CAIKDTSNQPQHF. In DNA form, the CDR3 reads TGTGCCATCAAGGACACGTCCAATCAGCCCCAGCATTTT.

This clonotype has a handful of counts. The J gene is TRBJ1-5, the V gene TRBV20-1, with D perhaps TRBD1 (5 bases). The CDR3 is made up of 16 amino acids. From germline, CDR1 is DFQATT and CDR2 SNEGSKA (reference sequence). V lost 2 bases to trimming and J lost 2 bases, with 16 bases between them. This chain's CDR3 is CSARPPTGTGNQPQHF. CDR3 in DNA: TGCAGTGCTAGACCCCCGACGGGGACGGGCAATCAGCCCCAGCATTTT.

The genes are TRBV12-3 or TRBV12-4 and TRBJ2-7; weak D call: TRBD1 (5 bases). V was trimmed by 8 bases and J by 3 bases, leaving 14 bases between them. The CDR3 has 13 residues. DNA of the CDR3: TGTGCCAGCTCGCAGGGTATTATCTACGAGCAGTACTTC. It codes for CASSQGIIYEQYF.

The chain carries TRBV25-1 and TRBJ1-1; the D gene is possibly TRBD1 (5 bases). The CDR3 sequence is 14 residues long. Per germline, CDR1 MGHDK and CDR2 SYGVNS. Trimming shortened V by 6 bases and J by 0 bases, and 11 bases separated the two germline ends. CDR3 region: CASRMDTMNTEAFF. The CDR3 region has the DNA TGTGCCAGCAGGATGGACACGATGAACACTGAAGCTTTCTTT.

This clonotype appeared a few times. The chain is built from TRBV7-8 and TRBJ2-3; 7 nucleotides line up with TRBD2. J was trimmed by 1 base and V by 4 bases; bases with no gene match: 14. CDR1 is SGHVS and CDR2 is FQNEAQ in the germline V gene. This CDR3 is built from 18 residues. CDR3 in amino acids: CASSSHLLQSGGTDTQYF. The CDR3 nucleotides are TGTGCCAGCAGCTCCCATCTCCTACAAAGCGGGGGCACAGATACGCAGTATTTT.